These T cell receptor beta chains were read from a single sample in a study of blood T cells in healthy people across ages. TCRdb reprocessed the 5' RACE reads with MiXCR, giving one entry per CDR3 protein. The sample consists of about 1.5 million distinct CDR3 sequences, 40% to 45% of them appearing once. Material: blood. Receptor source: a woman younger than 30 in good health. Each CDR3 is given with its conserved first and last residue. The order of the fields is D gene, J gene, clone size, V gene, CDR3 DNA, CDR3 protein. The D gene is left open where the match is weak. Rows may omit the clone size; those that give it use once, few, many or a size class.

.,TRBJ1-4,.,TRBV2,TGTGCCAGCAGTGAAGGGGCCAGGGTTAATGAAAAACTGTTTTTT,CASSEGARVNEKLFF
TRBD2,TRBJ2-2,.,TRBV25-1,TGTGCCAGCAGGACGGGAGGGCCGGGCACCGGGGAGCTGTTTTTT,CASRTGGPGTGELFF
.,TRBJ1-5,.,TRBV21-1,TGTGCCAGCAGCAACCTGACAGGGGGAGGAAATCAGCCCCAGCATTTT,CASSNLTGGGNQPQHF
.,TRBJ1-1,.,TRBV20-1,TGCAGTGCTAAAAAAGGGGCGGCTGAAGCTTTCTTT,CSAKKGAAEAFF
TRBD2,TRBJ2-7,few,TRBV7-2,TGTGCCAGCAGCGTAAGACTAGCGGGAGTCTCCTACGAGCAGTACTTC,CASSVRLAGVSYEQYF
TRBD1,TRBJ2-3,once,TRBV6-2/TRBV6-3,TGTGCCAGCAGTTACAACGGACAGGGGTTGTCAGATACGCAGTATTTT,CASSYNGQGLSDTQYF
TRBD1,TRBJ1-5,.,TRBV12-3/TRBV12-4,TGTGCCAGCAGAAGACAGGGAGGGGGTCAGCCCCAGCATTTT,CASRRQGGGQPQHF
.,TRBJ2-1,many,TRBV2,TGTGCCAGCAGTGTTAATACCTACAATGAGCAGTTCTTC,CASSVNTYNEQFF
.,TRBJ1-1,.,TRBV7-9,TGTGCCAGCAGCTTAACCTCAGGGGTGAACACTGAAGCTTTCTTT,CASSLTSGVNTEAFF
.,TRBJ2-1,.,TRBV6-5,TGTGCCAGCAGTCGAGGCAATCGCGGCTACAATGAGCAGTTCTTC,CASSRGNRGYNEQFF
.,TRBJ2-3,.,TRBV20-1,TGCAGTGCAACAGAGGCCCCGGTCACAGATACGCAGTATTTT,CSATEAPVTDTQYF
.,TRBJ1-1,.,TRBV7-2,TGTGCCAGCATTCCTGGGGGCGGGTTCACTGAAGCTTTCTTT,CASIPGGGFTEAFF
TRBD2,TRBJ2-1,.,TRBV12-3/TRBV12-4,TGTGCCAGCATCCTGACTAGCGGGCGGTACAATGAGCAGTTCTTC,CASILTSGRYNEQFF
.,TRBJ1-2,.,TRBV9,TGTGCCAGCAGCGTTAGGGAAGGTGGAGGCTACACCTTC,CASSVREGGGYTF
.,TRBJ2-1,.,TRBV7-2,TGTGCCAGCAGCTTAGTTCCTTACACTGAGCAGTTCTTC,CASSLVPYTEQFF
TRBD1,TRBJ2-1,.,TRBV28,TGTGCCAGCAGACCTACAGCAGGGCAGGGGGTTTATGAGCAGTTCTTC,CASRPTAGQGVYEQFF
.,TRBJ2-5,.,TRBV20-1,TGCAGTGCTAGAGTTGCGGGGTCCCAAGAGACCCAGTACTTC,CSARVAGSQETQYF
TRBD1,TRBJ2-7,few,TRBV29-1,TGCAGCGTAAGCACAGGGGGGTCCTACGAGCAGTACTTC,CSVSTGGSYEQYF